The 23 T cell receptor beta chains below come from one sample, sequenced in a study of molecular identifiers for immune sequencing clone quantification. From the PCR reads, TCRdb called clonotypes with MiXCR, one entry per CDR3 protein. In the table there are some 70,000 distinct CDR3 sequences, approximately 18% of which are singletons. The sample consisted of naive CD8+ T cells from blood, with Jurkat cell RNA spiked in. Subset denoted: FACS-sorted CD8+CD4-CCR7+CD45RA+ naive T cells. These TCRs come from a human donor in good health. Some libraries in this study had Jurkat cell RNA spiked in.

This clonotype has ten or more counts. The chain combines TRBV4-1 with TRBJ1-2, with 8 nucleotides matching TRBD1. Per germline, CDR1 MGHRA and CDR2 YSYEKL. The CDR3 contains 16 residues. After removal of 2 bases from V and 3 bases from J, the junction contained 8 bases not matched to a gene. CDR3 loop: CASSQISTGGDYGYTF. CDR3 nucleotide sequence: TGCGCCAGCAGCCAAATCTCAACAGGGGGGGACTATGGCTACACCTTC.

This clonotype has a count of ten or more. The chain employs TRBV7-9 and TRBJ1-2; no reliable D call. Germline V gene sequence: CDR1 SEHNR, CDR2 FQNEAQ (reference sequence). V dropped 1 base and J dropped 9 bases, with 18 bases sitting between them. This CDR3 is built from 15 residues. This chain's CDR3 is CASSLVPDRSESYTF. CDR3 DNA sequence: TGTGCCAGCAGCTTAGTACCAGACCGATCAGAAAGCTACACCTTC.

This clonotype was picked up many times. Written as DNA, the CDR3 is TGTGCCAGCAGCGTGCAGGGTTTAAGCACAGATACGCAGTATTTT. Translating it yields CASSVQGLSTDTQYF. The chain employs TRBV9 and TRBJ2-3, with a tentative D call TRBD1 (5 bases). Looked up from germline, CDR1 is SGDLS and CDR2 is YYNGEE. The CDR3 runs 15 residues. V shed 2 bases and J shed 0 bases, with 10 bases lying between them.

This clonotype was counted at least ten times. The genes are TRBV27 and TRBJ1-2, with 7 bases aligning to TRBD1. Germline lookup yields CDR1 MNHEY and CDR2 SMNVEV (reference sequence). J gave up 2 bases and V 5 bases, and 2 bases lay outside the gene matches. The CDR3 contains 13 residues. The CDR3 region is CASSTGVNYGYTF. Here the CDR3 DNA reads TGTGCCAGCAGTACAGGGGTAAACTATGGCTACACCTTC.

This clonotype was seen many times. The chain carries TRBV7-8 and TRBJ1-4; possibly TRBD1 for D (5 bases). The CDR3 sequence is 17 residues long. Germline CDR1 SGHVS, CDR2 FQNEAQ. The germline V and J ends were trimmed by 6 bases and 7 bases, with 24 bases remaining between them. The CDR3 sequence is CASSPGQGIYRSEKLFF. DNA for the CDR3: TGTGCCAGCAGTCCCGGGCAGGGTATTTACAGGAGTGAAAAACTGTTTTTT.

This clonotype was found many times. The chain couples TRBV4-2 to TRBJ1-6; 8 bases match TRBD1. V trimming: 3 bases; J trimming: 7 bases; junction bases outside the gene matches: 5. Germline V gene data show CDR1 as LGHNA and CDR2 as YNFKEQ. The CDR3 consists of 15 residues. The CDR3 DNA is TGTGCCAGCAGCCAGAAACAGGGGGACAATTCACCCCTCCACTTT. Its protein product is CASSQKQGDNSPLHF.

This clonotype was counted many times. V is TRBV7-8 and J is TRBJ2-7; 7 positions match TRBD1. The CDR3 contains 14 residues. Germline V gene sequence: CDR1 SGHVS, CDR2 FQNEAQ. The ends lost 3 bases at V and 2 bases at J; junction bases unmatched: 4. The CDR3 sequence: CASSFRDSTYEQYF. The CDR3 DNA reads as TGTGCCAGCAGCTTCCGGGACAGTACCTACGAGCAGTACTTC.

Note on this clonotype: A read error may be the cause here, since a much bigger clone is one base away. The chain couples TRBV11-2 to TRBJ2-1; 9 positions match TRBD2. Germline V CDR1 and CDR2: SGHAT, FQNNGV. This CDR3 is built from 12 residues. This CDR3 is CASSSSGNEQSF. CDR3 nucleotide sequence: TGTGCCAGCAGCTCTAGCGGGAATGAGCAGTCCTTC.

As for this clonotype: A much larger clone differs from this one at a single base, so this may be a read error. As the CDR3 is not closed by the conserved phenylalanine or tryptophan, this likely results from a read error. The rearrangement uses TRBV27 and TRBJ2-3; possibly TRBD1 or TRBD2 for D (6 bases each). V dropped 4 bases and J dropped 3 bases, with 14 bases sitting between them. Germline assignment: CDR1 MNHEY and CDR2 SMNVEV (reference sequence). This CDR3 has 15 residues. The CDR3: CASSWGLAQTDTQYS. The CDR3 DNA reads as TGTGCCAGCAGTTGGGGGCTAGCGCAAACAGATACGCAGTATTCT.

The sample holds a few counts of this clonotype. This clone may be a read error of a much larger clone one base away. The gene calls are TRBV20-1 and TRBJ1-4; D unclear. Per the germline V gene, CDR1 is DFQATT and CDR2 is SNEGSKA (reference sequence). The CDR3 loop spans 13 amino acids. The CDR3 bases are TGCAGTGCTCCGGGAACTACTAATGGAAAACTGTTTTTT. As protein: CSAPGTTNGKLFF.

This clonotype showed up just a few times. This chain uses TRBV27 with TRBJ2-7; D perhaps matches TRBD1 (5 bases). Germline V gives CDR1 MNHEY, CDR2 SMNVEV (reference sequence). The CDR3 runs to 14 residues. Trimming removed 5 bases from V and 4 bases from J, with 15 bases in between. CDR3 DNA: TGTGCCAGCAGTCTTACAGGCGTTGTGTACGAGCAGTACTTC. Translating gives CASSLTGVVYEQYF.

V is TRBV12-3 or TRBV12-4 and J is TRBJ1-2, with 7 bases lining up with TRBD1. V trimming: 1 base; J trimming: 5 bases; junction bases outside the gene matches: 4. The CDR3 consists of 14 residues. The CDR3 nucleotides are TGTGCCAGCAGTTTAGGACAGGGTGCTTATGGCTACACCTTC. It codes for CASSLGQGAYGYTF.

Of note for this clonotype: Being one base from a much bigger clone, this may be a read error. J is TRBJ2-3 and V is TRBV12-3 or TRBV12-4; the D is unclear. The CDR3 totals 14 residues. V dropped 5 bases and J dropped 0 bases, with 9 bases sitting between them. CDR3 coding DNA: TGTGCCAGCAGTAGGGCAGCCAGCACAGATACGCAGTATTTT. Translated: CASSRAASTDTQYF.

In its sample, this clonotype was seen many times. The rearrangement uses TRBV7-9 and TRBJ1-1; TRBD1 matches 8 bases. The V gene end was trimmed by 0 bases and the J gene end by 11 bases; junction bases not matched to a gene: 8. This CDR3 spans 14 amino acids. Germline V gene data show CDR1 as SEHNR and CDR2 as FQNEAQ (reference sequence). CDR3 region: CASSLATGAESAFF. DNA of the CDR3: TGTGCCAGCAGCTTAGCGACAGGGGCTGAGTCGGCTTTCTTT.

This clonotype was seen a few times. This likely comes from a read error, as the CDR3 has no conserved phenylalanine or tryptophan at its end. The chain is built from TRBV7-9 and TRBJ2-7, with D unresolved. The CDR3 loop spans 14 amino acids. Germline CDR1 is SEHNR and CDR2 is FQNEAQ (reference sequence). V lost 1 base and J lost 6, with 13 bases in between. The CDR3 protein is CASSLGVRNGEQYS. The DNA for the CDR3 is TGTGCCAGCAGCTTAGGGGTTCGTAACGGCGAGCAGTACTCC.

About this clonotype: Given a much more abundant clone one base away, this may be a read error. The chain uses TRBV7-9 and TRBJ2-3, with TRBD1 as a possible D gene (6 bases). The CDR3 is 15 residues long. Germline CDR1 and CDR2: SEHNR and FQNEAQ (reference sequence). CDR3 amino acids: CASGLALGAPDTQYF. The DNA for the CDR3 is TGTGCCAGCGGCTTAGCGCTGGGGGCGCCTGATACGCAGTATTTT.

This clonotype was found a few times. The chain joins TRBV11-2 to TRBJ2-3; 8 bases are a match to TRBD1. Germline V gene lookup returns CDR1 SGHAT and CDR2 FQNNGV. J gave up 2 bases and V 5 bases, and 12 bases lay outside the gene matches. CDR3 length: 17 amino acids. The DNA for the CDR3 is TGTGCCAGCAGCGGCTCGGACGGGACAGGAGACACAGATACGCAGTATTTT. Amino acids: CASSGSDGTGDTDTQYF. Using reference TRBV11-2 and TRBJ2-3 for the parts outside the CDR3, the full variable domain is EAGVAQSPRYKIIEKRQSVAFWCNPISGHATLYWYQQILGQGPKLLIQFQNNGVVDDSQLPKDRFSAERLKGVDSTLKIQPAKLEDSAVYLCASSGSDGTGDTDTQYFGPGTRLTVL.

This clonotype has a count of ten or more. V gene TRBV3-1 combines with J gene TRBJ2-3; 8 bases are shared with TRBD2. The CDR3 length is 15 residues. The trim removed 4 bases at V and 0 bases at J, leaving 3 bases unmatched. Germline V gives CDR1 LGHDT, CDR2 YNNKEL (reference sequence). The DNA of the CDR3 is TGTGCCAGCAGCCCGACTAGCGCCAGCACAGATACGCAGTATTTT. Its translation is CASSPTSASTDTQYF.

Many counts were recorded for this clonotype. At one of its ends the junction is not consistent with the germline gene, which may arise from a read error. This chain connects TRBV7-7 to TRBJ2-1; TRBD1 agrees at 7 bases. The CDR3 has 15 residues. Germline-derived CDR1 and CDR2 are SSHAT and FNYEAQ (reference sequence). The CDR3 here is CASSQDRSSYNEQFF. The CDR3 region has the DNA TGTGCTAGCAGCCAGGACAGGTCCTCCTACAATGAGCAGTTCTTC.

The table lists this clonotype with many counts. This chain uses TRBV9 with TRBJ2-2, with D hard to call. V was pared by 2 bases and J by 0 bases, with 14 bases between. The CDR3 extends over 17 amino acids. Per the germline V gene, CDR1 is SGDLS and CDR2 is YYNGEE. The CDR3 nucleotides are TGTGCCAGCAGCGTGGCGAGGCAGCAGCCGAACACCGGGGAGCTGTTTTTT. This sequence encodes CASSVARQQPNTGELFF. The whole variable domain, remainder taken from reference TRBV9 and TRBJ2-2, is DSGVTQTPKHLITATGQRVTLRCSPRSGDLSVYWYQQSLDQGLQFLIQYYNGEERAKGNILERFSAQQFPDLHSELNLSSLELGDSALYFCASSVARQQPNTGELFFGEGSRLTVL.

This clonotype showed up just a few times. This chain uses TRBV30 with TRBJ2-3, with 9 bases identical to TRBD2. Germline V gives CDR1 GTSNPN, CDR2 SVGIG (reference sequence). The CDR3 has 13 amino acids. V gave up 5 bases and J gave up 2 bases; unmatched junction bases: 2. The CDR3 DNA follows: TGTGCCTGGGGGGGACTAGCCACAGATACGCAGTATTTT. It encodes CAWGGLATDTQYF.

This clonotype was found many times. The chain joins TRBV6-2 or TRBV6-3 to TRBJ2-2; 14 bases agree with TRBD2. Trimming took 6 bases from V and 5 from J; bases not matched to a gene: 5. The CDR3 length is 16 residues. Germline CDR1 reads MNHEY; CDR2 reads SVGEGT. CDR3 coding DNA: TGTGCCAGCAGACTGGGACTAGCGGGAGTTACCGGGGAGCTGTTTTTT. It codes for CASRLGLAGVTGELFF.

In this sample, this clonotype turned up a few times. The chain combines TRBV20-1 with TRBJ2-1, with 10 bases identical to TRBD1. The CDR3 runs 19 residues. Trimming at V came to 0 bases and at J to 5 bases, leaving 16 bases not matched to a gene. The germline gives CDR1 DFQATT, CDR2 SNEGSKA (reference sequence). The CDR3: CSARDGDRGKGDQNNEQFF. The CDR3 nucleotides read TGCAGTGCTAGAGACGGGGACAGGGGTAAGGGTGATCAAAACAATGAGCAGTTCTTC.